The 22 T cell receptor beta chains given below trace back to one sample, sequenced in a study of monozygotic twins with inflammatory bowel disease. TCRdb re-called the 5' RACE reads and shows each CDR3 protein once, DNA omitted. The sample table sets out 90,000 to 110,000 distinct CDR3 sequences. Sequencing was carried out using blood. The receptors were sampled from a human donor with ulcerative colitis or Crohn's disease, or a healthy co-twin of an affected twin (not recorded which).

The chain couples TRBV20-1 to TRBJ1-5; TCRdb indicates TRBD1, and absent DNA this call remains unverified. This CDR3 has 16 residues. The germline CDR1 and CDR2 sequences are DFQATT and SNEGSKA (reference sequence). CDR3 loop: CSARDGTGYSNQPQHF.

The CDR3 reads CSAKDWKETQYF. The chain employs TRBV29-1 and TRBJ2-5. CDR1 is SQVTM, CDR2 ANQGSEA, per germline. The CDR3 has 12 amino acids. Using reference TRBV29-1 and TRBJ2-5 for the parts outside the CDR3, the full variable domain is SAVISQKPSRDICQRGTSLTIQCQVDSQVTMMFWYRQQPGQSLTLIATANQGSEATYESGFVIDKFPISRPNLTFSTLTVSNMSPEDSSIYLCSAKDWKETQYFGPGTRLLVL.

CDR3 region: CASSGTGYEQYF. This sequence joins TRBV18 and TRBJ2-7; there is no DNA to check the TCRdb D call of TRBD1. The germline V gene encodes CDR1 KGHSH and CDR2 LQKENI. There are 12 residues in the CDR3.

V is TRBV5-1 and J is TRBJ2-1; with no DNA, the TCRdb D assignment of TRBD2 cannot be verified. Per the germline V gene, CDR1 is SGHRS and CDR2 is YFSETQ. CDR3 length: 19 amino acids. CDR3: CASSYLILPAEGSGNEQFF.

The chain links TRBV30 to TRBJ1-1; TCRdb proposes TRBD1, but this gene call is untestable without DNA. This CDR3 has 13 residues. Germline loops: CDR1 GTSNPN, CDR2 SVGIG (reference sequence). The CDR3 loop is CAGARRGDTEAFF.

This chain uses TRBV18 with TRBJ2-5; TCRdb's assignment of TRBD1 cannot be checked, as there is no DNA. The CDR3 loop spans 14 amino acids. Germline-derived CDR1 and CDR2 are KGHSH and LQKENI. CDR3 amino acids: CASSSRQGSETQYF.

The chain links TRBV29-1 to TRBJ2-3. In germline, CDR1 is SQVTM, CDR2 ANQGSEA. The CDR3 has 13 amino acids. The CDR3 loop is CSVEDHGTDTQYF.

The chain recombines TRBV7-2 with TRBJ2-4; with no DNA, the TCRdb D assignment of TRBD1 cannot be verified. The length of the CDR3 is 13 residues. Germline CDR1 and CDR2: SGHTA and FQGNSA. The CDR3 here is CASSPEGGNIQYF.

The chain has TRBV6-1 and TRBJ2-7; TCRdb indicates TRBD2, and absent DNA this call remains unverified. Looked up from germline, CDR1 is MNHNS and CDR2 is SASEGT. The CDR3 totals 16 residues. The CDR3 loop is CASSARSSGSSYEQYF.

V is TRBV12-3 or TRBV12-4 and J is TRBJ1-4. The CDR3 totals 13 residues. CDR3 residues: CASSPDPNEKLFF.

This chain uses TRBV5-1 with TRBJ1-6; TCRdb outputs TRBD1, but without DNA this stays unchecked. This CDR3 region has 14 residues. CDR1 is SGHRS and CDR2 is YFSETQ in the germline V gene. The CDR3 region is CASSSGQRPSPLHF. Using reference TRBV5-1 and TRBJ1-6 for the parts outside the CDR3, the full variable domain is KAGVTQTPRYLIKTRGQQVTLSCSPISGHRSVSWYQQTPGQGLQFLFEYFSETQRNKGNFPGRFSGRQFSNSRSEMNVSTLELGDSALYLCASSSGQRPSPLHFGNGTRLTVT.

The rearrangement uses TRBV7-6 and TRBJ1-1. CDR3 length: 13 residues. Germline CDR1 reads SGHVS; CDR2 reads FNYEAQ. The CDR3 loop is CASSTAPNTEAFF.

The rearrangement links TRBV11-2 to TRBJ2-5. The CDR3 is made up of 12 amino acids. CDR1 SGHAT and CDR2 FQNNGV come from the germline V gene. CDR3 region: CASSLLGETQYF.

The genes are TRBV15 and TRBJ1-2; TCRdb names TRBD1, which stays unverified in the absence of DNA. Germline V lookup: CDR1 LNHNV, CDR2 YYDKDF (reference sequence). There are 16 residues in the CDR3. CDR3 loop: CATSRGSGRGWVGYTF.

The CDR3 region is CASSPGTDSYEQYF. This chain links TRBV18 with TRBJ2-7; without DNA, the TCRdb call of TRBD1 cannot be checked. Germline V lookup: CDR1 KGHSH, CDR2 LQKENI. The CDR3 is 14 amino acids.

The rearrangement links TRBV9 to TRBJ1-3. CDR3 length equals 15 residues. Germline assignment: CDR1 SGDLS and CDR2 YYNGEE. CDR3 residues: CASSVESTYRNTIYF.

The chain recombines TRBV28 with TRBJ2-3; TCRdb designates TRBD2, a call that cannot be tested without DNA. The CDR3 loop spans 13 amino acids. The V gene's germline CDR1 is MDHEN and CDR2 SYDVKM. This chain's CDR3 is CASTLGGKDTQYF.

The V call is TRBV2, the J call TRBJ2-3; absent DNA, TCRdb's TRBD1 call cannot be checked. CDR3 length equals 12 residues. The germline CDR1 and CDR2 sequences are SNHLY and FYNNEI. This CDR3 is CAGGMWGDTQYF.

CDR3: CASRPLTGLNQPQHF. V and J are TRBV2 and TRBJ1-5; with no DNA, the TCRdb D assignment of TRBD1 cannot be verified. The germline V gene has CDR1 SNHLY and CDR2 FYNNEI. This CDR3 region has 15 residues. Full variable domain (rest looked up from reference TRBV2 and TRBJ1-5): EPEVTQTPSHQVTQMGQEVILRCVPISNHLYFYWYRQILGQKVEFLVSFYNNEISEKSEIFDDQFSVERPDGSNFTLKIRSTKLEDSAMYFCASRPLTGLNQPQHFGDGTRLSIL.

The chain recombines TRBV12-3 or TRBV12-4 with TRBJ2-3. The CDR3 is made up of 14 amino acids. The CDR3 spells CASSLDRPTDTQYF.

According to its frequency, this clonotype is medium-sized (0.01 to 0.1%). The gene calls are TRBV11-2 and TRBJ2-1; TCRdb's assignment of TRBD2 cannot be checked, as there is no DNA. The CDR3 length is 15 residues. Germline assignment: CDR1 SGHAT and CDR2 FQNNGV. CDR3 in amino acids: CASSPLAKKYNEQFF.

V gene TRBV20-1 combines with J gene TRBJ2-2. Germline lookup yields CDR1 DFQATT and CDR2 SNEGSKA (reference sequence). CDR3 length: 12 residues. CDR3: CSARANTGELFF.